This T cell receptor beta chain was captured in a study of neoadjuvant anti-PD-1 for oral cavity cancer. Background on the study: Most patients had three to four biweekly doses of 3 mg/kg nivolumab before resection.

The CDR3 length is 16 residues. Germline V CDR1 and CDR2: MGHDK, SYGVNS. V lost 2 bases and J lost 3; bases outside the gene matches: 5. Clones were sequenced by immunoSEQ multiplex PCR, and TCRdb holds only the in-frame ones, with some missing. The table shows some 20,000 clones, with about 65% occurring only once. This TCR came from a person between 40 and 85 years old with oral cavity squamous cell carcinoma. The source was PBMCs, collected before nivolumab (anti-PD-1) treatment. The chain employs TRBV25-1 and TRBJ2-3; TRBD2 matches at 10 bases. The CDR3 is CASSENLAGATDTQYF. CDR3 bases: TGTGCCAGCAGTGAAAACCTAGCGGGGGCTACAGATACGCAGTATTTT.